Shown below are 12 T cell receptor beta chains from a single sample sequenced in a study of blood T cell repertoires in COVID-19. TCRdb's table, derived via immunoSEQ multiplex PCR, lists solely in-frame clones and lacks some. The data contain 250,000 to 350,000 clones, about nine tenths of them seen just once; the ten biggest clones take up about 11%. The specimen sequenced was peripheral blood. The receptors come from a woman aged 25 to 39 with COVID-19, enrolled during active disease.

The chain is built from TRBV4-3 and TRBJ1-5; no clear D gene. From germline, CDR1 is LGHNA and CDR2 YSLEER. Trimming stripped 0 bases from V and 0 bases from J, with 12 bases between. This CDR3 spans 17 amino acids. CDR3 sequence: CASSQDIIDYSNQPQHF. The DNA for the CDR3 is TGCGCCAGCAGCCAAGATATTATAGATTATAGCAATCAGCCCCAGCATTTT.

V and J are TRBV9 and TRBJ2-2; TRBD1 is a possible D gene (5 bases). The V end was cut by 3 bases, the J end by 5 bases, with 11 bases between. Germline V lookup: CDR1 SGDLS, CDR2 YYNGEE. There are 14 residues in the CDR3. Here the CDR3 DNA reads TGTGCCAGCAGCGGATCGACAGTAACCGGGGAGCTGTTTTTT. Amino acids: CASSGSTVTGELFF.

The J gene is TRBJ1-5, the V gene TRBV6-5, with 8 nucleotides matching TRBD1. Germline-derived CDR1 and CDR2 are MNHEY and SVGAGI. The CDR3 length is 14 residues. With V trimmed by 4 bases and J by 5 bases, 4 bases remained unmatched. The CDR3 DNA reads TGTGCCAGCAGTTCCCGACAGGGGTATCAGCCCCAGCATTTT. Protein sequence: CASSSRQGYQPQHF.

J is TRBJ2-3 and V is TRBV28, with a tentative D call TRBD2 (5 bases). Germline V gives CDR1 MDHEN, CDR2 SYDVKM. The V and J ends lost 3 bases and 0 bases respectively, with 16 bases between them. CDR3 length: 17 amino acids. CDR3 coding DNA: TGTGCCAGCAGTTTCCCCCCCAGCGGATCTAGCACAGATACGCAGTATTTT. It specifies CASSFPPSGSSTDTQYF.

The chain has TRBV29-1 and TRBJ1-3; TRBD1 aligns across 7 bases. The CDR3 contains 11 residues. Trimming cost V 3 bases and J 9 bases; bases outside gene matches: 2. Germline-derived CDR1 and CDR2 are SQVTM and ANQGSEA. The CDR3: CSVEQGGTIYF. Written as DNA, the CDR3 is TGCAGCGTTGAGCAGGGGGGCACCATATATTTT.

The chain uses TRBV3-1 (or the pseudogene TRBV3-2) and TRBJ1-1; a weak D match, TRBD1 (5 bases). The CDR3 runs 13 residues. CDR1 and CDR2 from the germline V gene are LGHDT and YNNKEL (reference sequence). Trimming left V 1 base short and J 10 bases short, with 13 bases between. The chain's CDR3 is CASSQVQDTAAFF. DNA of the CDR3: TGTGCCAGCAGCCAAGTTCAGGACACCGCAGCTTTCTTT.

The CDR3 protein is CASTLRQGDQPQHF. CDR3 in DNA: TGTGCCAGCACCCTTAGGCAGGGCGATCAGCCCCAGCATTTT. The chain uses TRBV5-5 and TRBJ1-5; possible D gene TRBD1, 5 bases. Trimming shortened V by 6 bases and J by 5 bases, and 15 bases separated the two germline ends. Germline CDR1 SGHKS, CDR2 YYEKEE (reference sequence). This CDR3 is built from 14 residues.

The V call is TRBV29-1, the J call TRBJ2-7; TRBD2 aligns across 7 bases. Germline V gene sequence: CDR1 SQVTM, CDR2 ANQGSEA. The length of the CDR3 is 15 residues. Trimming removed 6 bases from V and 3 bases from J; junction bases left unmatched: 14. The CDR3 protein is CSVLGGGTNLYEQYF. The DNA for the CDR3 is TGCAGCGTCCTGGGGGGAGGGACTAACCTCTACGAGCAGTACTTC.

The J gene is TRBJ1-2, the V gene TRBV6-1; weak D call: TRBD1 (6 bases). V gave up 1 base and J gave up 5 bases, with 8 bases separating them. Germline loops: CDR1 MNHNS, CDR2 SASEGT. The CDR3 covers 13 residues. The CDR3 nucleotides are TGTGCCAGCAGTGAAGGCAGGGGTTATGGCTACACCTTC. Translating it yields CASSEGRGYGYTF.

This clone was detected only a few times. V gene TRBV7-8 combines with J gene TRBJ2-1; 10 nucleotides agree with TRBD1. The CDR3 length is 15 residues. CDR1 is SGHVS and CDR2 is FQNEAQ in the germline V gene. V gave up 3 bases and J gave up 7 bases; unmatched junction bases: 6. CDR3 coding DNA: TGTGCCAGCAGCTTGGGGGGACAGGGGTCTAATGAGCAGTTCTTC. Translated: CASSLGGQGSNEQFF.

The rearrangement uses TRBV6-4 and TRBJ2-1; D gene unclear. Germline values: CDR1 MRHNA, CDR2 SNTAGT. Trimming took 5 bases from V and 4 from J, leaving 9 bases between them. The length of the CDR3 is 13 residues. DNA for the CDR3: TGTGCCAGCAGTCCGGGTTCATACAATGAGCAGTTCTTC. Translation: CASSPGSYNEQFF.

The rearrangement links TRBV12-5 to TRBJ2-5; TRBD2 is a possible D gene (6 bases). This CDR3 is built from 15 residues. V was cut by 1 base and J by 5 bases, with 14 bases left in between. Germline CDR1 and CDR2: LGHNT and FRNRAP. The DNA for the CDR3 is TGTGCTAGTGGTTTGGGCGTAGGAGGGAGGGAGACCCAGTACTTC. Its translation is CASGLGVGGRETQYF.